One sample yielded the 11 T cell receptor beta chains listed below, sequenced in a study of CD8 T cells in ankylosing spondylitis. The study's findings and limits: It appeared that ankylosing spondylitis blood was characterized by a TCR beta motif of several highly homologous variants.

TCRdb itself ran the 5' RACE reads through MiXCR, one entry per CDR3 protein. The table includes about 540,000 distinct CDR3 sequences, 9.5% to 15% detected once. Their recognized antigens are unknown. The sample was blood, either unsorted or a sorted T cell fraction (not recorded which). The receptors were sampled from a male donor with ankylosing spondylitis.

This clonotype was observed a handful of times. The chain links TRBV20-1 to TRBJ1-1, with a tentative D call TRBD1 (6 bases). V was cut by 6 bases and J by 6 bases, with 17 bases left in between. The CDR3 is 13 residues long. In germline, CDR1 is DFQATT, CDR2 SNEGSKA (reference sequence). Written as DNA, the CDR3 is TGCAGTGCCATCAGGGGTGACTTCCCTGAAGCTTTCTTT. It codes for CSAIRGDFPEAFF.

The chain recombines TRBV7-9 with TRBJ2-7; D possibly uses TRBD1 or TRBD2 (5 bases each). The CDR3 has 16 residues. CDR1 is SEHNR and CDR2 is FQNEAQ in the germline V gene (reference sequence). V was shortened by 5 bases and J by 3 bases, with 20 bases between the two germline ends. CDR3 residues: CASSPGPYLERYEQYF. The CDR3, as DNA: TGTGCCAGCAGCCCGGGACCGTATCTTGAACGCTACGAGCAGTACTTC.

Only a few counts were recorded for this clonotype. The chain has TRBV6-1 and TRBJ2-1; D tentatively reads TRBD1 or TRBD2 (7 bases each). The CDR3 length is 14 residues. Looked up from germline, CDR1 is MNHNS and CDR2 is SASEGT. The germline V and J ends were trimmed by 6 bases and 8 bases, with 17 bases remaining between them. CDR3 in DNA: TGTGCCAGCAGCCCAGCGGGACAGAGTTATGAGCAGTTCTTC. This codes for CASSPAGQSYEQFF.

This clonotype was seen a few times. The chain recombines TRBV25-1 with TRBJ1-4, with 8 bases identical to TRBD1. The CDR3 is 16 amino acids. Germline-derived CDR1 and CDR2 are MGHDK and SYGVNS. Trimming took 4 bases from V and 0 from J; bases not matched to a gene: 4. The CDR3, as DNA: TGTGCCAGCAGTGGGGAACAGGGGGCAACTAATGAAAAACTGTTTTTT. It encodes CASSGEQGATNEKLFF.

The gene calls are TRBV4-1 and TRBJ1-3; D is possibly TRBD1 (5 bases). The CDR3 runs to 15 residues. With 1 base removed from V and 2 bases from J, the gap between germline ends came to 9 bases. CDR1 and CDR2 from the germline V gene are MGHRA and YSYEKL. The CDR3 DNA follows: TGCGCCAGCAGCCAAGCTTCAGGGACTGGAAACACCATATATTTT. Protein sequence: CASSQASGTGNTIYF.

This clonotype was observed many times. The DNA for the CDR3 is TGTGCCAGCAGCGAGGGGGACTATGGCTACACCTTC. Translation gives CASSEGDYGYTF. The J gene is TRBJ1-2, the V gene TRBV5-6; D is perhaps TRBD1 (6 bases). The length of the CDR3 is 12 residues. Looked up from germline, CDR1 is SGHDT and CDR2 is YYEEEE. Between the trimmed V and J ends, which lost 4 bases and 3 bases, there was a span of 7 bases.

The chain links TRBV6-6 to TRBJ1-5, with D possibly being TRBD1 (6 bases). V was clipped by 11 bases and J by 3 bases, with 14 bases between them. The CDR3 length is 13 residues. Germline CDR1 and CDR2: MNHNY and SVGAGI (reference sequence). This CDR3 reads CAATWTANQPQHF. The CDR3 DNA is TGTGCCGCAACCTGGACAGCCAATCAGCCCCAGCATTTT.

This clonotype has a handful of counts. V is TRBV12-3 or TRBV12-4 and J is TRBJ1-2; perhaps TRBD1 as D (6 bases). V dropped 1 base and J dropped 7 bases, with 10 bases sitting between them. The CDR3 totals 13 residues. CDR3 bases: TGTGCCAGCAGTTTAGGGGACAACCGTGGCTACACCTTC. As protein: CASSLGDNRGYTF.

The chain employs TRBV27 and TRBJ2-4, with 7 bases fitting TRBD1. Germline V lookup: CDR1 MNHEY, CDR2 SMNVEV (reference sequence). Trimming cost V 6 bases and J 4 bases; bases outside gene matches: 3. The CDR3 sequence is 13 residues long. CDR3 sequence: CASSPGQKNIQYF. CDR3 nucleotide sequence: TGTGCCAGCAGCCCGGGACAGAAAAACATTCAGTACTTC.

This clonotype was detected a few times. The CDR3 DNA reads TGCGCCAGCAGCTCGACGGCAGCCAAAAACATTCAGTACTTC. It is translated as CASSSTAAKNIQYF. The V gene is TRBV5-1, the J gene TRBJ2-4; D uncertain. The CDR3 contains 14 residues. Germline values: CDR1 SGHRS, CDR2 YFSETQ. The germline V and J ends were trimmed by 3 bases and 0 bases, with 7 bases remaining between them. Full variable domain (remainder filled in from reference TRBV5-1 and TRBJ2-4): KAGVTQTPRYLIKTRGQQVTLSCSPISGHRSVSWYQQTPGQGLQFLFEYFSETQRNKGNFPGRFSGRQFSNSRSEMNVSTLELGDSALYLCASSSTAAKNIQYFGAGTRLSVL.

This clonotype was counted ten times or more. V and J are TRBV5-1 and TRBJ2-1; D uncertain. There are 13 residues in the CDR3. Trimming removed 5 bases from V and 7 bases from J, with 13 bases in between. Germline loops: CDR1 SGHRS, CDR2 YFSETQ. The CDR3 DNA reads as TGCGCCAGCAGAATCGATGCTTATAATGAGCAGTTCTTC. Its translation is CASRIDAYNEQFF.